The 25 T cell receptor beta chains in this list originate from one sample, sequenced in a study of CD8 T cells in ankylosing spondylitis. TCRdb reanalysed the 5' RACE reads using MiXCR and keeps one entry per CDR3 protein. The profile covers over 700,000 distinct CDR3 sequences, with around 20% appearing a single time and about 20% taken by the ten largest. Whole-study findings and limits: The study identified a TCR beta motif of seven or eight highly homologous variants that appeared characteristic of ankylosing spondylitis blood.

These receptors' antigens are unknown. Sequenced material: blood, either unsorted or a sorted T cell fraction (not recorded which). Receptors were obtained from a male donor with ankylosing spondylitis.

This clonotype occurred a few times. The genes are TRBV20-1 and TRBJ2-5; D gene ambiguous. V lost 1 base, J lost 4 bases, and 13 bases lay in between. The CDR3 consists of 14 residues. Germline values: CDR1 DFQATT, CDR2 SNEGSKA (reference sequence). The CDR3 loop reads CSARGQEKLETQYF. CDR3 bases: TGCAGTGCTAGAGGGCAGGAAAAGTTAGAGACCCAGTACTTC.

This clonotype was found a few times. V usage is TRBV3-1 and J usage is TRBJ1-3; D is undetermined. Germline assignment: CDR1 LGHDT and CDR2 YNNKEL (reference sequence). The CDR3 extends over 16 amino acids. V lost 0 bases, J lost 1 base, and 10 bases lay in between. DNA for the CDR3: TGTGCCAGCAGCCAAGATCGGCCAGAGTCTGGAAACACCATATATTTT. Translating gives CASSQDRPESGNTIYF.

This clonotype was seen only a few times. V and J are TRBV7-3 and TRBJ2-2, with D unclear. The germline V gene encodes CDR1 SGHTA and CDR2 FQGTGA. Trimming removed 6 bases from V and 4 bases from J, with 9 bases in between. This CDR3 has 13 residues. The chain's CDR3 is CASSASFTGELFF. In DNA form, the CDR3 reads TGTGCCAGCAGTGCAAGTTTCACCGGGGAGCTGTTTTTT.

This chain uses TRBV7-2 with TRBJ2-2; 10 bases fit TRBD1. V was pared by 1 base and J by 4 bases, with 3 bases of the junction left unmatched. Germline values: CDR1 SGHTA, CDR2 FQGNSA. This CDR3 contains 16 residues. DNA for the CDR3: TGTGCCAGCAGCTTAGTAGGGACAGGGGTCACCGGGGAGCTGTTTTTT. Translation: CASSLVGTGVTGELFF.

A few counts support this clonotype. J is TRBJ2-5 and V is TRBV7-2; D might be TRBD2 (6 bases). The germline CDR1 and CDR2 sequences are SGHTA and FQGNSA. Trimming stripped 2 bases from V and 5 bases from J, with 12 bases between. CDR3 size: 14 residues. The CDR3 region has the DNA TGTGCCAGCAGCTTAAGGAGGCTAGCGGAGACCCAGTACTTC. Its translation is CASSLRRLAETQYF.

This clonotype was observed many times. The chain recombines TRBV5-6 with TRBJ1-1; weak D call: TRBD1 (6 bases). Trimming left V 6 bases short and J 0 bases short, with 9 bases between. There are 13 residues in the CDR3. Germline loops: CDR1 SGHDT, CDR2 YYEEEE. The CDR3 protein is CASNQGLNTEAFF. CDR3 nucleotide sequence: TGTGCCAGCAATCAGGGGCTGAACACTGAAGCTTTCTTT.

In its sample, this clonotype was seen a few times. CDR3 protein: CSVPGTGNYGYTF. CDR3 DNA sequence: TGCAGCGTTCCCGGGACAGGGAACTATGGCTACACCTTC. The V gene is TRBV29-1, the J gene TRBJ1-2, with TRBD1 matching over 9 bases. V gave up 5 bases and J gave up 2 bases; unmatched junction bases: 3. CDR1 and CDR2 from the germline V gene are SQVTM and ANQGSEA. This CDR3 region has 13 residues.

The chain carries TRBV20-1 and TRBJ1-4; 10 nucleotides line up with TRBD1. In germline, CDR1 is DFQATT, CDR2 SNEGSKA (reference sequence). After removal of 1 base from V and 3 bases from J, the junction contained 5 bases not matched to a gene. The CDR3 has 16 amino acids. The CDR3 nucleotides are TGCAGTGCTAGAGGGACAGGGGGAATGGCTAATGAAAAACTGTTTTTT. This encodes CSARGTGGMANEKLFF.

The rearrangement uses TRBV12-3 or TRBV12-4 and TRBJ2-1; 15 bases agree with TRBD2. Trimming cost V 0 bases and J 7 bases; bases outside gene matches: 4. The CDR3 has 17 residues. The CDR3 reads CASSLAEGLAGGNEQFF. The DNA of the CDR3 is TGTGCCAGCAGTTTAGCGGAGGGACTAGCGGGGGGTAATGAGCAGTTCTTC.

This clonotype was seen only a few times. V gene TRBV20-1 combines with J gene TRBJ1-2, with D maybe TRBD1 (6 bases). CDR1 and CDR2 from the germline V gene are DFQATT and SNEGSKA (reference sequence). This CDR3 has 13 amino acids. V lost 0 bases to trimming and J lost 4 bases, with 9 bases between them. CDR3 region: CSARDTGSYGYTF. DNA of the CDR3: TGCAGTGCTAGAGATACAGGGAGCTATGGCTACACCTTC.

This clonotype was observed a handful of times. The J gene is TRBJ1-4, the V gene TRBV28; D ambiguous. Trimming shortened V by 0 bases and J by 8 bases, and 13 bases separated the two germline ends. The CDR3 consists of 15 residues. In germline, CDR1 is MDHEN, CDR2 SYDVKM. The CDR3 nucleotides read TGTGCCAGCAGTTTATGGGGAGACCGGGTGGAAAAACTGTTTTTT. It translates to CASSLWGDRVEKLFF.

This clonotype was found many times. V gene TRBV6-5 combines with J gene TRBJ2-5, with 7 bases lining up with TRBD2. The CDR3 is 18 residues long. Trimming removed 2 bases from V and 6 bases from J; junction bases left unmatched: 18. Per the germline V gene, CDR1 is MNHEY and CDR2 is SVGAGI. The CDR3 DNA sequence: TGTGCCAGCAGTTACGAGGGCATTGGGAGGGGAGGTTGGAAGACCCAGTACTTC. It translates to CASSYEGIGRGGWKTQYF.

This clonotype occurred a few times. J is TRBJ1-3 and V is TRBV6-1, with TRBD1 matching 7 bases. With 5 bases clipped from V and 0 bases from J, the junction kept 7 bases outside the gene matches. From germline, CDR1 is MNHNS and CDR2 SASEGT. The CDR3 is 16 residues long. This CDR3 reads CASSKGGLSSGNTIYF. The DNA of the CDR3 is TGTGCCAGCAGTAAAGGGGGCCTCAGCTCTGGAAACACCATATATTTT.

This clonotype has just a few counts. The CDR3 reads CASSEVVRFSGNTIYF. CDR3 coding DNA: TGTGCCAGCAGTGAAGTCGTCAGGTTCTCTGGAAACACCATATATTTT. The chain links TRBV6-1 to TRBJ1-3; D is unresolved. V lost 1 base and J 0 bases, leaving 10 bases between the germline ends. This CDR3 region has 16 residues. CDR1 and CDR2 from the germline V gene are MNHNS and SASEGT.

This clonotype appeared many times. The V call is TRBV12-3 or TRBV12-4, the J call TRBJ1-4; maybe TRBD1 (5 bases). The V end was cut by 2 bases, the J end by 8 bases, with 6 bases between. The CDR3 is 12 residues long. The CDR3 region has the DNA TGTGCCAGCAGTTTAACAGGCGAAAAACTGTTTTTT. Protein product: CASSLTGEKLFF.

In this sample, this clonotype turned up a few times. The chain links TRBV10-3 to TRBJ2-7; TRBD1 aligns across 8 bases. V gave up 3 bases and J gave up 5 bases; unmatched junction bases: 3. CDR1 and CDR2 (germline): ENHRY, SYGVKD. CDR3 size: 13 residues. The CDR3 loop reads CAISEQGGHEQYF. The CDR3 DNA sequence: TGTGCCATCAGTGAACAGGGGGGCCACGAGCAGTACTTC.

The rearrangement uses TRBV6-1 and TRBJ1-4; tentatively, D is TRBD1 (5 bases). Germline-derived CDR1 and CDR2 are MNHNS and SASEGT. The CDR3 contains 14 residues. V lost 8 bases and J 0 bases, leaving 10 bases between the germline ends. CDR3 loop: CASRDSATNEKLFF. CDR3 sequence (DNA): TGTGCCAGCCGCGACAGTGCAACTAATGAAAAACTGTTTTTT.

The V and J genes are TRBV30 and TRBJ1-1; weak D call: TRBD1 (6 bases). The CDR3 contains 13 residues. Trimming removed 7 bases at V and 1 base at J, with 13 bases between. Germline V gene sequence: CDR1 GTSNPN, CDR2 SVGIG (reference sequence). The CDR3 region is CASGRGANTEAFF. The CDR3 bases are TGTGCCTCGGGACGGGGGGCGAACACTGAAGCTTTCTTT.

This clonotype was found a few times. This chain connects TRBV7-2 to TRBJ1-5; 7 bases align to TRBD1. With V trimmed by 5 bases and J by 6 bases, 7 bases remained unmatched. Germline V lookup: CDR1 SGHTA, CDR2 FQGNSA. The CDR3 is 14 amino acids. The CDR3 spells CASSEGQYRQPQHF. CDR3 nucleotides: TGTGCCAGCAGCGAGGGACAGTACCGTCAGCCCCAGCATTTT. The whole variable domain, remainder taken from reference TRBV7-2 and TRBJ1-5, is GAGVSQSPSNKVTEKGKDVELRCDPISGHTALYWYRQSLGQGLEFLIYFQGNSAPDKSGLPSDRFSAERTGGSVSTLTIQRTQQEDSAVYLCASSEGQYRQPQHFGDGTRLSIL.

This chain uses TRBV5-1 with TRBJ2-3, with a weak D call TRBD1 (5 bases). The germline V and J ends were trimmed by 6 bases and 0 bases, with 17 bases remaining between them. The CDR3 contains 16 residues. CDR1 is SGHRS and CDR2 is YFSETQ in the germline V gene. The CDR3 DNA follows: TGCGCCAGCAAACCCCAGGTGGGGCAAAGCACAGATACGCAGTATTTT. Its translation: CASKPQVGQSTDTQYF.

This rearrangement joins TRBV24-1 to TRBJ2-7; D perhaps matches TRBD1 (5 bases). Trimming removed 4 bases at V and 2 bases at J, with 29 bases between. In germline, CDR1 is KGHDR, CDR2 SFDVKD. CDR3 size: 20 residues. The CDR3 loop is CATSEPHTETDSQSAYEQYF. In nucleotides, the CDR3 is TGTGCCACCAGTGAACCCCACACCGAAACTGACAGCCAAAGTGCCTACGAGCAGTACTTC.

The chain joins TRBV21-1 to TRBJ2-4. TRBV21-1 is assigned pseudogene status. This CDR3 region has 19 residues. This chain's CDR3 is CASSNFSGTTAAAKNIQYF. CDR3 coding DNA: TGTGCCAGCAGCAATTTTTCCGGAACCACAGCGGCAGCCAAAAACATTCAGTACTTC.

The table lists this clonotype with a few counts. The V and J genes are TRBV6-5 and TRBJ2-1, with a possible D match to TRBD2 (6 bases). The germline V gene has CDR1 MNHEY and CDR2 SVGAGI. The V end lost 1 base, the J end lost 3 bases, and 7 bases lay between the germline ends. The CDR3 loop spans 14 amino acids. This chain's CDR3 is CASSYLADYNEQFF. Written as DNA, the CDR3 is TGTGCCAGCAGTTACTTAGCGGACTACAATGAGCAGTTCTTC.

This clonotype appeared a few times. J is TRBJ2-7 and V is TRBV6-2 or TRBV6-3; D ambiguous. This CDR3 spans 12 amino acids. V shed 2 bases and J shed 2 bases, with 4 bases lying between them. Germline loops: CDR1 MNHEY, CDR2 SVGEGT. CDR3 in DNA: TGTGCCAGCAGTTACCCCCCCTACGAGCAGTACTTC. Its translation: CASSYPPYEQYF.

The chain carries TRBV3-1 and TRBJ2-7; 9 positions match TRBD2. The CDR3 spans 16 residues. Germline V gives CDR1 LGHDT, CDR2 YNNKEL (reference sequence). V shed 1 base and J 3 bases; nucleotides not matched to a gene: 7. The CDR3 is CASSQAGPAGGYEQYF. CDR3 DNA: TGTGCCAGCAGCCAAGCAGGCCCAGCGGGGGGCTACGAGCAGTACTTC.